This TCR beta chain was found in a study of long-term antiretroviral therapy in people with HIV. Trimming cost V 7 bases and J 0 bases, with 9 bases left between them. The CDR3 has 13 residues. The germline V gene has CDR1 ENHRY and CDR2 SYGVKD. immunoSEQ v3.0 was run at survey level. Clones were read by immunoSEQ multiplex PCR, and TCRdb kept only the in-frame ones, dropping some. The sample consists of some 31,000 clones, about 85% of them appearing once. The receptor's source is a man younger than 30 with HIV. This sample comprised unsorted PBMCs, obtained 1.1 years after starting antiretroviral therapy. The rearrangement uses TRBV10-3 and TRBJ1-2; no firm D call. DNA for the CDR3: TGTGCCATCACGCAGGACCCTAACTATGGCTACACCTTC. It encodes CAITQDPNYGYTF.